This T cell receptor beta chain came from a study of vaccination effects on CD4 cells after COVID-19. Looking at the study overall: ViraFEST expansion of antigen-specific CD4+ T cells with viral peptide pools preceded sequencing. Researchers obtained post-vaccine samples at a median of 72 days past the second dose.

Using immunoSEQ multiplex PCR, the repertoire was profiled, and TCRdb retains in-frame clones only, with some absent. The sample records around 49,000 clones, more than 65% being singletons. Cultured cells yielded isolated CD4+ T cells after around 9 days. Two-dose vaccination with either BNT162b2 or mRNA-1273 was given to the participants. The vaccine recipients had no prior SARS-CoV-2 infection, with negative nucleocapsid antibodies. For this clone: What it recognizes is unknown.

The germline gives CDR1 SGDLS, CDR2 YYNGEE. With 3 bases clipped from V and 3 bases from J, the junction kept 6 bases outside the gene matches. The CDR3 length is 15 residues. Sample: CD4+ T cells from PBMCs cultured without peptide, taken after COVID-19 vaccination. V usage is TRBV9 and J usage is TRBJ1-5; 7 bases line up with TRBD1. The source of this sequence is a human donor who received a COVID-19 vaccine. CDR3 DNA: TGTGCCAGCAGCGGTCCCGGGACAGTCAATCAGCCCCAGCATTTT. Amino acids: CASSGPGTVNQPQHF.